The entry below describes one T cell receptor beta chain. The PCR employed 60 Vbeta primers together with 13 Jbeta primers. Assay: immunoSEQ multiplex PCR; the TCRdb copy retains only in-frame clones and omits some. The repertoire holds approximately 140,000 clones, about four fifths seen once, with around 2.5% in the top ten. This specimen belongs to a study of cytomegalovirus exposure and HLA in healthy donors. This CDR3 region has 15 residues. Per the germline V gene, CDR1 is LGHNA and CDR2 is YSLEER. Trimming took off 6 bases at V and 0 bases at J, with 13 bases between the two ends. The specimen was PBMCs. The V call is TRBV4-3, the J call TRBJ2-3; tentative D call: TRBD2 (5 bases). This clonotype originated in a male donor in good health and CMV-seronegative. CDR3 sequence reads: CASSRGGASTDTQYF. CDR3 DNA: TGCGCCAGCAGTAGAGGAGGTGCTAGCACAGATACGCAGTATTTT.